Below, 21 T cell receptor beta chains from the same sample are listed, as sequenced in a study of human thymus T cells. Using immunoSEQ multiplex PCR, the repertoire was profiled, and TCRdb retains in-frame clones only, with some absent. The table lists approximately 49,000 clones, 85% to 95% of them singletons. The sample was blood. The receptors stem from a girl in the first two years of life with a congenital heart defect but otherwise immunologically healthy.

The gene calls are TRBV18 and TRBJ1-5, with 7 bases matching TRBD1. Looked up from germline, CDR1 is KGHSH and CDR2 is LQKENI. The CDR3 has 16 residues. Losses at the gene ends were 3 bases for V and 5 bases for J; bases not matched to a gene: 10. CDR3 in DNA: TGTGCCAGCTCACCCCCAGGGGGGGGGCGATATCAGCCCCAGCATTTT. Translating gives CASSPPGGGRYQPQHF.

The J gene is TRBJ1-2, the V gene TRBV5-1; 10 nucleotides align to TRBD1. Germline V lookup: CDR1 SGHRS, CDR2 YFSETQ. V was pared by 4 bases and J by 5 bases, with 8 bases of the junction left unmatched. The CDR3 runs 15 residues. CDR3 region: CASSPGTGELYGYTF. The CDR3 nucleotides are TGCGCCAGCAGCCCCGGGACAGGGGAACTATATGGCTACACCTTC. Based on the CDR3 plus reference TRBV5-1 and TRBJ1-2, the full variable domain is KAGVTQTPRYLIKTRGQQVTLSCSPISGHRSVSWYQQTPGQGLQFLFEYFSETQRNKGNFPGRFSGRQFSNSRSEMNVSTLELGDSALYLCASSPGTGELYGYTFGSGTRLTVV.

CDR3 DNA: TGTGCCAGCAGTGACAGGGTTAATAGCAATCAGCCCCAGCATTTT. Translating gives CASSDRVNSNQPQHF. This chain uses TRBV6-1 with TRBJ1-5; the D gene is possibly TRBD1 (5 bases). Per the germline V gene, CDR1 is MNHNS and CDR2 is SASEGT. The V gene lost 3 bases and the J gene lost 0 bases, with 9 bases spanning the gap. The CDR3 spans 15 residues.

V is TRBV5-4 and J is TRBJ2-2, with D maybe TRBD2 (6 bases). The CDR3 runs 16 residues. The V gene lost 6 bases and the J gene lost 2 bases, with 17 bases spanning the gap. Per germline, CDR1 SGHNT and CDR2 YYREEE (reference sequence). CDR3 sequence reads: CASNKNGGGNTGELFF. In nucleotides, the CDR3 is TGTGCCAGCAACAAGAACGGGGGAGGAAACACCGGGGAGCTGTTTTTT.

V gene TRBV30 combines with J gene TRBJ2-7; possible D gene TRBD2, 7 bases. Germline lookup yields CDR1 GTSNPN and CDR2 SVGIG (reference sequence). Trimming left V 0 bases short and J 7 bases short, with 13 bases between. The length of the CDR3 is 13 residues. CDR3 residues: CAWSVIEGGEQYF. In DNA form, the CDR3 reads TGTGCCTGGAGTGTTATTGAGGGGGGGGAGCAGTACTTC. The entire variable domain, with the rest obtained from reference TRBV30 and TRBJ2-7, is as follows: SQTIHQWPATLVQPVGSPLSLECTVEGTSNPNLYWYRQAAGRGLQLLFYSVGIGQISSEVPQNLSASRPQDRQFILSSKKLLLSDSGFYLCAWSVIEGGEQYFGPGTRLTVT.

The chain employs TRBV19 and TRBJ1-1; TRBD1 agrees at 9 bases. This CDR3 is built from 15 residues. The J segment lost 2 bases and the V segment lost 3 bases, leaving 4 bases of the junction unmatched. The V gene's germline CDR1 is LNHDA and CDR2 SQIVND (reference sequence). The CDR3 coding sequence is TGTGCCAGTAGTATGGGACAGGGTGTCAACACTGAAGCTTTCTTT. Amino acid sequence: CASSMGQGVNTEAFF.

This clone was seen just once. The rearrangement joins TRBV29-1 to TRBJ1-2; D unresolved. The germline CDR1 and CDR2 sequences are SQVTM and ANQGSEA. The CDR3 is made up of 13 amino acids. Trimming removed 5 bases from V and 2 bases from J, with 12 bases in between. CDR3 amino acids: CSVLAAGNYGYTF. In DNA form, the CDR3 reads TGCAGCGTTCTGGCGGCGGGGAACTATGGCTACACCTTC.

V is TRBV11-1 and J is TRBJ2-7; D tentatively fits TRBD1 or TRBD2 (5 bases each). Trimming took off 6 bases at V and 6 bases at J, with 21 bases between the two ends. CDR3 length: 15 residues. Looked up from germline, CDR1 is SGHAT and CDR2 is FQDESV (reference sequence). CDR3 region: CASRGLGDRGSEQYF. In nucleotides, the CDR3 is TGTGCCAGCAGGGGCCTGGGGGATCGCGGCTCCGAGCAGTACTTC. Supplemented by reference TRBV11-1 and TRBJ2-7, the full variable domain reads EAEVAQSPRYKITEKSQAVAFWCDPISGHATLYWYRQILGQGPELLVQFQDESVVDDSQLPKDRFSAERLKGVDSTLKIQPAELGDSAMYLCASRGLGDRGSEQYFGPGTRLTVT.

V usage is TRBV7-2 and J usage is TRBJ2-5; 8 bases fit TRBD2. Germline V gives CDR1 SGHTA, CDR2 FQGNSA. The CDR3 runs 16 residues. Germline trimming cut 3 bases from V and 7 bases from J; bases unmatched to any gene: 13. The CDR3 nucleotides are TGTGCCAGCAGCTTTACGAACGGGGGGGCTCGAGGGACCCAGTACTTC. Translating it yields CASSFTNGGARGTQYF.

This chain links TRBV28 with TRBJ2-7; 7 nucleotides line up with TRBD1. CDR1 MDHEN and CDR2 SYDVKM come from the germline V gene. J was trimmed by 9 bases and V by 4 bases; bases with no gene match: 9. This CDR3 has 13 amino acids. The CDR3 DNA reads as TGTGCCAGCAGTTCCCCCGCCCCAGGGGGGCAGTACTTC. This gives the protein CASSSPAPGGQYF.

A single count supports this clone. J is TRBJ1-5 and V is TRBV2; D is ambiguous. Per the germline V gene, CDR1 is SNHLY and CDR2 is FYNNEI. The CDR3 contains 14 residues. Trimming pared 3 bases from V and 0 bases from J, leaving 6 bases between. CDR3 sequence reads: CASSDNGSNQPQHF. CDR3 nucleotide sequence: TGTGCCAGCAGTGATAACGGTAGCAATCAGCCCCAGCATTTT.

The gene calls are TRBV5-4 and TRBJ1-4; D is possibly TRBD1 (6 bases). Germline CDR1 reads SGHNT; CDR2 reads YYREEE (reference sequence). The ends were cut back, 5 bases at V and 5 bases at J, with 13 bases in the middle. This CDR3 has 14 amino acids. CDR3 DNA: TGTGCCAGCAGAACAGGGCCTCGGAATGAAAAACTGTTTTTT. Amino acids: CASRTGPRNEKLFF.

The chain is built from TRBV9 and TRBJ2-1; 10 bases fit TRBD1. The CDR3 is 17 residues long. Germline V CDR1 and CDR2: SGDLS, YYNGEE. V gave up 0 bases and J gave up 8 bases; unmatched junction bases: 11. The CDR3 bases are TGTGCCAGCAGCGTAGATGTCGGGACAGGGGCCTTCGATGAGCAGTTCTTC. This encodes CASSVDVGTGAFDEQFF.

The chain has TRBV7-9 and TRBJ2-1; no reliable D call. CDR1 SEHNR and CDR2 FQNEAQ come from the germline V gene (reference sequence). This CDR3 has 14 residues. V was trimmed by 5 bases and J by 0 bases, leaving 8 bases between them. The CDR3 sequence is CASSPSLSYNEQFF. The CDR3 bases are TGTGCCAGCAGCCCCTCCCTCTCCTACAATGAGCAGTTCTTC.

The chain has TRBV7-9 and TRBJ2-2; D not resolved. Per the germline V gene, CDR1 is SEHNR and CDR2 is FQNEAQ (reference sequence). The CDR3 runs to 14 residues. V lost 3 bases to trimming and J lost 5 bases, with 10 bases between them. The CDR3: CASSLWVDTGELFF. CDR3 coding DNA: TGTGCCAGCAGCTTGTGGGTTGATACCGGGGAGCTGTTTTTT.

This clone appeared a single time. This chain uses TRBV19 with TRBJ2-5, with 8 bases lining up with TRBD1. The junction had 14 bases not matched to a gene; V was cut back by 9 bases and J by 5 bases. CDR3 size: 15 residues. CDR1 and CDR2 from the germline V gene are LNHDA and SQIVND (reference sequence). The CDR3: CASPIRDRGWETQYF. The CDR3 DNA sequence: TGTGCCAGCCCCATCAGAGACAGGGGATGGGAGACCCAGTACTTC.

V gene TRBV7-2 combines with J gene TRBJ1-1, with D possibly matching TRBD1 (5 bases). The V gene's germline CDR1 is SGHTA and CDR2 FQGNSA. V was trimmed by 2 bases and J by 1 base, leaving 14 bases between them. The CDR3 loop spans 16 amino acids. CDR3 nucleotides: TGTGCCAGCAGCTTAAGGAGGGGCGCAGGGAACACTGAAGCTTTCTTT. Protein: CASSLRRGAGNTEAFF.

The rearrangement uses TRBV5-1 and TRBJ2-3; 13 bases map to TRBD2. This CDR3 is built from 19 residues. V shed 2 bases and J 0 bases; nucleotides not matched to a gene: 9. Germline assignment: CDR1 SGHRS and CDR2 YFSETQ. CDR3 region: CASSFSPGTSGISTDTQYF. The CDR3 coding sequence is TGCGCCAGCAGCTTTTCTCCGGGGACTAGCGGGATAAGCACAGATACGCAGTATTTT.

The CDR3 sequence is CASSRDYIYNEQFF. CDR3 coding DNA: TGTGCCAGCAGCCGGGACTACATTTACAATGAGCAGTTCTTC. This chain joins TRBV27 and TRBJ2-1; 7 bases are a match to TRBD2. J lost 4 bases, V lost 6 bases, and 6 bases had no gene match. The germline CDR1 and CDR2 sequences are MNHEY and SMNVEV (reference sequence). The CDR3 runs to 14 residues.

The table lists this clone with a count of one. The chain employs TRBV29-1 and TRBJ1-2, with a possible D match to TRBD1 (5 bases). Germline V CDR1 and CDR2: SQVTM, ANQGSEA. The germline V and J ends were trimmed by 4 bases and 5 bases, with 14 bases remaining between them. The CDR3 is made up of 13 amino acids. The CDR3 reads CSVALGGEYGYTF. The CDR3 nucleotides read TGCAGCGTTGCCCTGGGGGGGGAGTATGGCTACACCTTC.

This sequence joins TRBV6-1 and TRBJ1-5; the D gene is possibly TRBD1 (6 bases). The CDR3 extends over 20 amino acids. V lost 0 bases, J lost 0 bases, and 21 bases lay in between. From germline, CDR1 is MNHNS and CDR2 SASEGT. For the CDR3, the DNA is TGTGCCAGCAGTGAAGCGCGTATCTTTAGTAGGGGGTTTAGCAATCAGCCCCAGCATTTT. Translating it yields CASSEARIFSRGFSNQPQHF.